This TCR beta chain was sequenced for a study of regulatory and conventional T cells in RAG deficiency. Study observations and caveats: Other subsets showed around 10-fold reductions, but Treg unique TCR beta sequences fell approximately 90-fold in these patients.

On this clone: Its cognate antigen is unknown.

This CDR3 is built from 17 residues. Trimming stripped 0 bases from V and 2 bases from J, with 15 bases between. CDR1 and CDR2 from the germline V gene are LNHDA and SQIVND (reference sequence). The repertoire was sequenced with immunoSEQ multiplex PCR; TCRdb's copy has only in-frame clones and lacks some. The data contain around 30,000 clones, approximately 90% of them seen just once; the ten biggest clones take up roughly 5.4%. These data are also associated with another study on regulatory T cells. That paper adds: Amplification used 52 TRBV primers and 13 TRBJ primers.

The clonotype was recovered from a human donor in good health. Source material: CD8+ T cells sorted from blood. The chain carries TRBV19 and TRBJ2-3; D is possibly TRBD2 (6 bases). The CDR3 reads CASSIDLETRNTDTQYF. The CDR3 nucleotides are TGTGCCAGTAGTATAGATCTCGAGACTAGAAACACAGATACGCAGTATTTT. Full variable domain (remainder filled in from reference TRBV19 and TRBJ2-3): DGGITQSPKYLFRKEGQNVTLSCEQNLNHDAMYWYRQDPGQGLRLIYYSQIVNDFQKGDIAEGYSVSREKKESFPLTVTSAQKNPTAFYLCASSIDLETRNTDTQYFGPGTRLTVL.